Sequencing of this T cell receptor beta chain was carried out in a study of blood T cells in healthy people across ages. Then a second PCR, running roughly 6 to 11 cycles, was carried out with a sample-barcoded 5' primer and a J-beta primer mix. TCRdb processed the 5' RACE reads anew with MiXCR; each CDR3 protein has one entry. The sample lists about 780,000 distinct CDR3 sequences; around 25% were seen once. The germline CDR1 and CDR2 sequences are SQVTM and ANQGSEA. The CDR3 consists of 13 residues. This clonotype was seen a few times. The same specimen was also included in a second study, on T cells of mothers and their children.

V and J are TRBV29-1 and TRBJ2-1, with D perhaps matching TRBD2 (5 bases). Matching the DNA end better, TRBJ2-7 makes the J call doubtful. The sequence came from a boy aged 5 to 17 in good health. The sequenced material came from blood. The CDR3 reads CSVESRGPYEQYF. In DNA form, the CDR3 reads TGCAGCGTTGAAAGTCGAGGGCCCTACGAGCAGTACTTC.